This T cell receptor beta chain was recovered during a study of radiation and T cells in renal cell carcinoma. Broader study findings: From baseline, blood top tumor clonotypes peaked at 2 weeks post-radiation. No pretreatment tumor biopsies were available for baseline clonotypes.

V lost 5 bases to trimming and J lost 4 bases, with 9 bases between them. Per the germline V gene, CDR1 is SEHNR and CDR2 is FQNEAQ (reference sequence). This CDR3 is 12 amino acids long. On this clone: Its antigen is not known. Other DNA sequences of this sample code for an identical CDR3.

The protocol was immunoSEQ multiplex PCR, while the TCRdb copy is restricted to in-frame clones and leaves out a portion. Among under 100,000 clones listed, 80% to 90% were seen once. Time point in this sample: blood 4 weeks post-SBRT, at nephrectomy. Treatment: 15 Gy SBRT to primary tumor, nephrectomy 4 weeks later. Nephrectomy followed 15 Gy stereotactic body radiation by 4 weeks. After SBRT, blood was collected at 2 and 4 weeks, plus baseline. This specimen was blood, taken from a patient whose treatment included radiotherapy and nephrectomy. The clonotype comes from a man in his 60s with renal cell carcinoma. The chain couples TRBV7-9 to TRBJ2-7, with a possible D match to TRBD1 (6 bases). The CDR3 spells CASSQTGYEQYF. CDR3 sequence (DNA): TGTGCCAGCAGCCAAACAGGGTACGAGCAGTACTTC.